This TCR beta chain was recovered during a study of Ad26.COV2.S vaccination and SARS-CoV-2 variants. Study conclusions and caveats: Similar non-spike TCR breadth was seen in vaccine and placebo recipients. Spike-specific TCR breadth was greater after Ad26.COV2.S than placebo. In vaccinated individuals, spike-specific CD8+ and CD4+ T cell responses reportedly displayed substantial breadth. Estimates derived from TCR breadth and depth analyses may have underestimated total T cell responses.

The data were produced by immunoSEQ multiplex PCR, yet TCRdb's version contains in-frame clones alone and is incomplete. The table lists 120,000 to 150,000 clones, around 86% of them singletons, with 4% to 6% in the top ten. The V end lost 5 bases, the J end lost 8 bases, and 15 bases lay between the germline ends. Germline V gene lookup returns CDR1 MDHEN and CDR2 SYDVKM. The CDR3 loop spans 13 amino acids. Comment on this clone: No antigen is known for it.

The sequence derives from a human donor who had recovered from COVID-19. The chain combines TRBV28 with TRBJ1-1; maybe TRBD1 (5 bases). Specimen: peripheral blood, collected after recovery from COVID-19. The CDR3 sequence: CASSRTPISEAFF. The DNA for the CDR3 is TGTGCCAGCAGTAGGACACCCATTTCGGAAGCTTTCTTT.